The T cell receptor (beta chain) described here comes from a study of cytomegalovirus exposure and HLA in healthy donors. The CDR3 covers 13 residues. Deletions cut 6 bases from V and 7 bases from J, with 15 bases between. CDR1 and CDR2 (germline): KGHSH, LQKENI. The study's findings and limits: Cytomegalovirus-associated TCR beta chains were listed, numbering more than 150.

A multiplex PCR was run with 60 Vbeta primers and 13 Jbeta primers. The protocol was immunoSEQ multiplex PCR, while the TCRdb copy is restricted to in-frame clones and leaves out a portion. This table holds about 150,000 clones, approximately 75% found once. As regards this clone: The antigen is unknown.

Sequencing input: PBMCs. This rearrangement joins TRBV18 to TRBJ2-5, with a possible D match to TRBD2 (6 bases). The receptor's source is a man younger than 35 in good health and CMV-seronegative. The chain's CDR3 is CASSGGPGGTQYF. For the CDR3, the DNA is TGTGCCAGCTCCGGGGGTCCCGGTGGGACCCAGTACTTC.